The source of this T cell receptor (beta chain) is a study of B cell selection in AIRE deficiency. General observations from the study: TCRbeta-only data showed about 35% of shared healthy Treg sequences in healthy Tconv. CDR3s were shorter in shared Treg sequences, reflecting few non-templated nucleotide insertions.

The table came from immunoSEQ multiplex PCR; TCRdb's copy has only in-frame clones and leaves some out. The sample records 20,000 to 25,000 clones, around 97% being singletons. Worth noting for this clone: The antigen is unknown.

The sorted conventional CD4 T cells were gated as CD4+CD127+. There are 14 residues in the CDR3. V lost 9 bases and J 6 bases, leaving 17 bases between the germline ends. CDR1 and CDR2 (germline): MNHNY, SVGAGI (reference sequence). Sequencing used conventional CD4+ T cells sorted from PBMCs. The chain recombines TRBV6-6 with TRBJ2-2, with D possibly TRBD1 on 5 matching bases. The receptor was isolated from a human donor with AIRE deficiency. The CDR3 DNA reads TGTGCCAGTGACTTTGACAGACCACCCGGGGAGCTGTTTTTT. It codes for CASDFDRPPGELFF.